Listed here are 17 T cell receptor beta chains from one sample, sequenced in a study of Graves' ophthalmopathy and Graves' hyperthyroidism. The authors amplified TCR beta CDR3 regions from RNA transcripts. Following a first-round RT-PCR that used HTBI primers, a second-round multiplex PCR was carried out. TCRdb ran MiXCR on the multiplex PCR reads and lists one entry per CDR3 protein. The table lists some 200,000 distinct CDR3 sequences, under 30% of them singletons. The sequenced sample was peripheral blood. These receptors originate from a man aged 45-65 years with Graves' ophthalmopathy.

This clonotype has ten or more counts. The chain couples TRBV7-2 to TRBJ2-5; TRBD1 aligns across 11 bases. CDR1 and CDR2 from the germline V gene are SGHTA and FQGNSA. V shed 4 bases, J shed 5 bases, and the junction held 6 bases outside the gene matches. CDR3 length equals 15 residues. DNA for the CDR3: TGTGCCAGCAGCTCGGACAGGGGGCAGGGTGAGACCCAGTACTTC. Its translation: CASSSDRGQGETQYF.

The chain links TRBV27 to TRBJ1-1; D is undetermined. The CDR3 has 12 residues. Trimming cost V 6 bases and J 7 bases, with 12 bases left between them. In germline, CDR1 is MNHEY, CDR2 SMNVEV (reference sequence). CDR3 sequence (DNA): TGTGCCAGCAGGAGAAACACGGATGAAGCTTTCTTT. Residues: CASRRNTDEAFF.

This clonotype was seen ten or more times. This chain links TRBV7-4 with TRBJ1-5; D call uncertain. The V end was cut by 8 bases, the J end by 3 bases, with 17 bases between. The CDR3 has 15 amino acids. The germline gives CDR1 SGHVT, CDR2 SQSDAQ. The CDR3, as DNA: TGTGCCAGCCGACTCGTGGGAGGGAACAATCAGCCCCAGCATTTT. Its protein product is CASRLVGGNNQPQHF.

This clonotype has at least ten counts. The genes are TRBV7-8 and TRBJ2-7; D uncertain. V lost 4 bases to trimming and J lost 5 bases, with 6 bases between them. CDR3 length: 11 residues. CDR1 is SGHVS and CDR2 is FQNEAQ in the germline V gene. The CDR3: CASSSSNEQYF. The DNA of the CDR3 is TGTGCCAGCAGCTCCTCAAACGAGCAGTACTTC.

This clonotype was counted ten times or more. The rearrangement uses TRBV7-9 and TRBJ2-7; TRBD2 agrees at 7 bases. Germline values: CDR1 SEHNR, CDR2 FQNEAQ (reference sequence). J lost 1 base, V lost 4 bases, and 10 bases had no gene match. The CDR3 runs 16 residues. The CDR3 DNA reads TGTGCCAGCAGCTGGGGGGGAACCCGGGGTTCCTACGAGCAGTACTTC. Amino acids: CASSWGGTRGSYEQYF.

This clonotype was picked up a small number of times. V usage is TRBV28 and J usage is TRBJ2-7; D unresolved. In germline, CDR1 is MDHEN, CDR2 SYDVKM. The CDR3 spans 17 residues. Trimming pared 7 bases from V and 0 bases from J, leaving 22 bases between. CDR3 protein: CASNNRNQGPLSYEQYF. Here the CDR3 DNA reads TGTGCCAGCAATAATCGAAACCAAGGTCCCCTCTCCTACGAGCAGTACTTC.

This clonotype has at least ten counts. The chain links TRBV4-1 to TRBJ2-7; D tentatively reads TRBD1 or TRBD2 (6 bases each). CDR1 MGHRA and CDR2 YSYEKL come from the germline V gene. The CDR3 runs to 16 residues. Trimming pared 0 bases from V and 3 bases from J, leaving 15 bases between. The DNA of the CDR3 is TGCGCCAGCAGCCAAGAACACAGGGAGGATCTCTACGAGCAGTACTTC. Protein product: CASSQEHREDLYEQYF.

To note about this clonotype: This may arise from a read error, as a much more abundant clone is one base away. V is TRBV4-1 and J is TRBJ1-2; 8 bases agree with TRBD1. The CDR3 has 15 residues. The germline gives CDR1 MGHRA, CDR2 YSYEKL. CDR3 loop: CASSQEAGGDYCYTF. In DNA form, the CDR3 reads TGCGCCAGCAGCCAAGAGGCAGGGGGCGACTATTGCTACACCTTC.

Many counts were recorded for this clonotype. The chain uses TRBV11-2 and TRBJ2-7; TRBD2 is a possible D gene (5 bases). The CDR3 runs to 15 residues. From germline, CDR1 is SGHAT and CDR2 FQNNGV. V gave up 5 bases and J gave up 5 bases, with 19 bases separating them. The CDR3 bases are TGTGCCAGCAGCGCGGCGGGCCTATCTGTCGACGAGCAGTACTTC. This encodes CASSAAGLSVDEQYF.

This clonotype was counted at least ten times. In nucleotides, the CDR3 is TGTGCCAGCAGTTTGGCGGGCCCCCTCAACACCGGGGAGCTGTTTTTT. Translating it yields CASSLAGPLNTGELFF. The chain recombines TRBV12-3 or TRBV12-4 with TRBJ2-2; possible D gene TRBD2, 5 bases. Trimming took off 3 bases at V and 2 bases at J, with 13 bases between the two ends. The CDR3 extends over 16 amino acids.

This clonotype appeared many times. The chain joins TRBV29-1 to TRBJ2-2, with D perhaps TRBD1 (5 bases). V gave up 8 bases and J gave up 1 base, with 20 bases separating them. Per the germline V gene, CDR1 is SQVTM and CDR2 is ANQGSEA. The CDR3 spans 16 residues. The CDR3 loop reads CSMAVNRPENTGELFF. CDR3 in DNA: TGCAGCATGGCAGTAAACAGGCCGGAGAACACCGGGGAGCTGTTTTTT.

This clonotype has at least ten counts. The chain has TRBV12-3 or TRBV12-4 and TRBJ1-2; D is perhaps TRBD1 (5 bases). The CDR3 runs 11 residues. Trimming removed 3 bases from V and 13 bases from J, with 12 bases in between. The CDR3: CASSLQGAVTF. The CDR3 bases are TGTGCCAGCAGTTTGCAGGGAGCGGTCACCTTC.

In nucleotides, the CDR3 is TGTGCCAGCAGTTACGACGTGAACTATGGCTACACCTTC. Its translation is CASSYDVNYGYTF. The chain employs TRBV6-2 or TRBV6-3 and TRBJ1-2; D ambiguous. V was trimmed by 2 bases and J by 2 bases, leaving 6 bases between them. CDR3 length equals 13 residues. Germline CDR1 and CDR2: MNHEY and SVGEGT.

The J gene is TRBJ1-6, the V gene TRBV7-2, with D unresolved. The V end was cut by 6 bases, the J end by 7 bases, with 4 bases between. In germline, CDR1 is SGHTA, CDR2 FQGNSA. The length of the CDR3 is 11 residues. CDR3 bases: TGTGCCAGCAGGTTGAATTCACCCCTCCACTTT. Protein product: CASRLNSPLHF. Based on the CDR3 plus reference TRBV7-2 and TRBJ1-6, the full variable domain is GAGVSQSPSNKVTEKGKDVELRCDPISGHTALYWYRQSLGQGLEFLIYFQGNSAPDKSGLPSDRFSAERTGGSVSTLTIQRTQQEDSAVYLCASRLNSPLHFGNGTRLTVT.

The chain joins TRBV6-2 or TRBV6-3 to TRBJ2-5, with TRBD2 matching 7 bases. V gave up 3 bases and J gave up 5 bases; unmatched junction bases: 6. The V gene's germline CDR1 is MNHEY and CDR2 SVGEGT. The CDR3 runs 14 residues. In DNA form, the CDR3 reads TGTGCCAGCAGTTATTCCGGGGGGTGGGAGACCCAGTACTTC. Translated, it gives CASSYSGGWETQYF.

This clonotype came up many times. V gene TRBV6-2 or TRBV6-3 combines with J gene TRBJ2-7; 7 bases are shared with TRBD2. Per germline, CDR1 MNHEY and CDR2 SVGEGT. The junction had 8 bases not matched to a gene; V was cut back by 6 bases and J by 3 bases. The CDR3 loop spans 14 amino acids. This chain's CDR3 is CASSQAGLSYEQYF. CDR3 sequence (DNA): TGTGCCAGCAGCCAAGCGGGGTTGAGCTACGAGCAGTACTTC.

The sample holds many counts of this clonotype. This chain joins TRBV5-5 and TRBJ2-7, with 7 nucleotides matching TRBD1. Germline V gene data show CDR1 as SGHKS and CDR2 as YYEKEE (reference sequence). CDR3 length: 13 residues. The V segment lost 2 bases and the J segment 3 bases; nucleotides outside the gene matches: 2. CDR3 loop: CASSFRDSYEQYF. CDR3 DNA sequence: TGTGCCAGCAGCTTCCGGGACAGCTACGAGCAGTACTTC.